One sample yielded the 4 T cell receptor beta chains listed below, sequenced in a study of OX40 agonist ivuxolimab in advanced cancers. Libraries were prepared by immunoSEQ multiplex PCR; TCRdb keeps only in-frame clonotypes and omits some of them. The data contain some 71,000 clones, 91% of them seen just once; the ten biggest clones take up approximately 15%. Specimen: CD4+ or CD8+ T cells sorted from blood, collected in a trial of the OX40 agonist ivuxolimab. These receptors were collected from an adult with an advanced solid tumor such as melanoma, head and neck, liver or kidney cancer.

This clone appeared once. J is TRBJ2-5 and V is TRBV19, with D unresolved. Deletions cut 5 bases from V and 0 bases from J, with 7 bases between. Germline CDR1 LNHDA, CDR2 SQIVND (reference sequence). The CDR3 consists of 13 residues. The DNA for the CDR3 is TGTGCCAGTAGTGTGAACAACCAAGAGACCCAGTACTTC. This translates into CASSVNNQETQYF. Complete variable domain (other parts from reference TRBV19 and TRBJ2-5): DGGITQSPKYLFRKEGQNVTLSCEQNLNHDAMYWYRQDPGQGLRLIYYSQIVNDFQKGDIAEGYSVSREKKESFPLTVTSAQKNPTAFYLCASSVNNQETQYFGPGTRLLVL.

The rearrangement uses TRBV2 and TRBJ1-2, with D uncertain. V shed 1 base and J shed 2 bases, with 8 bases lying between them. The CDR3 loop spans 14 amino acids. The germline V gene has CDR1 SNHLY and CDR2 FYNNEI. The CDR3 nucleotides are TGTGCCAGCAGTGAAGTGGATCGGAACTATGGCTACACCTTC. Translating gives CASSEVDRNYGYTF.

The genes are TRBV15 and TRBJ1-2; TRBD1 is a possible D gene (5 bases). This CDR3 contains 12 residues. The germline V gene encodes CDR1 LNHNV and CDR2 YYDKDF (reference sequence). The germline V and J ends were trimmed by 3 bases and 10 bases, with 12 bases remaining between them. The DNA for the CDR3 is TGTGCCACCAGCAGCGCCTCGGGGGACTACACCTTC. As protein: CATSSASGDYTF.

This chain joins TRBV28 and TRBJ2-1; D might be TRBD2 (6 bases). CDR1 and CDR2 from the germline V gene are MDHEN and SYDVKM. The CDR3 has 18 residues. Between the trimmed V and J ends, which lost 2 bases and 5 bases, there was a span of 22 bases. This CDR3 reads CASSLVRGVGSGNNEQFF. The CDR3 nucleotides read TGTGCCAGCAGTTTAGTGCGGGGAGTTGGGTCCGGGAACAATGAGCAGTTCTTC.